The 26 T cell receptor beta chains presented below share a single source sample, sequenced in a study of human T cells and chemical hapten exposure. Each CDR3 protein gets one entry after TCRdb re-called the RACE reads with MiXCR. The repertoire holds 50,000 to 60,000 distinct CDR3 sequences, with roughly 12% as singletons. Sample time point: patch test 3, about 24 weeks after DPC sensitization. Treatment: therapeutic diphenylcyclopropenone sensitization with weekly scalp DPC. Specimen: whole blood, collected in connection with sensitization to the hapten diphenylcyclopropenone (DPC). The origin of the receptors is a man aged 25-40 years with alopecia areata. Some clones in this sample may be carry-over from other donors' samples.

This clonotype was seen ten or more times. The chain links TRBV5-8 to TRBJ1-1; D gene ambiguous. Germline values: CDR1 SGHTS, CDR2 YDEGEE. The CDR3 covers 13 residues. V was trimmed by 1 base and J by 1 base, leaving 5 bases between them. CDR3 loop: CASSLLRNTEAFF. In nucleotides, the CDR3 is TGTGCCAGCAGCTTGCTACGGAACACTGAAGCTTTCTTT.

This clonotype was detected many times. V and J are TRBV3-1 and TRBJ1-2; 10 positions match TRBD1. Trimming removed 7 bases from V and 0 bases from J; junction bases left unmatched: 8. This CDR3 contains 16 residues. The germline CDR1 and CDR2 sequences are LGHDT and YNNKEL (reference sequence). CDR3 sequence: CASTRTGGKTNYGYTF. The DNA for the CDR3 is TGTGCCAGCACCCGGACAGGGGGTAAAACTAACTATGGCTACACCTTC.

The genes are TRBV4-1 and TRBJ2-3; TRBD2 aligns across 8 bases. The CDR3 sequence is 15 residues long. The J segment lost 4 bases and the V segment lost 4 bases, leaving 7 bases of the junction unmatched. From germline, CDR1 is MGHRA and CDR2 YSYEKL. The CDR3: CASSPGGGVADTQYF. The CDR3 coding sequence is TGCGCCAGCAGCCCGGGAGGGGGGGTCGCAGATACGCAGTATTTT.

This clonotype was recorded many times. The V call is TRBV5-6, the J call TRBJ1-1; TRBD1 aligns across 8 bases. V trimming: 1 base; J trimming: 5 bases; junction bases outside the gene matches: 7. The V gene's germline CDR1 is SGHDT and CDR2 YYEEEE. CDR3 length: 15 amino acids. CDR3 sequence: CASSLQGAARTEAFF. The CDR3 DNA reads TGTGCCAGCAGCTTGCAGGGGGCGGCGAGGACTGAAGCTTTCTTT.

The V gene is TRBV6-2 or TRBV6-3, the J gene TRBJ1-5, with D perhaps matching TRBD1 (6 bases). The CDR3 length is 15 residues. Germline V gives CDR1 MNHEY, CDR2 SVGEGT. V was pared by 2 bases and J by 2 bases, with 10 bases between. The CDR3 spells CASSYKGVGNQPQHF. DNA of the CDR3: TGTGCCAGCAGTTACAAGGGGGTAGGCAATCAGCCCCAGCATTTT.

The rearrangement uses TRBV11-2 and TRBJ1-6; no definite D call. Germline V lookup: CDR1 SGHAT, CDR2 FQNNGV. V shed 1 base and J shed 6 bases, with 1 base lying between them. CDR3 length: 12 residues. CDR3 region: CASSLVNSPLHF. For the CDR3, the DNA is TGTGCCAGCAGCTTAGTTAATTCACCCCTCCACTTT.

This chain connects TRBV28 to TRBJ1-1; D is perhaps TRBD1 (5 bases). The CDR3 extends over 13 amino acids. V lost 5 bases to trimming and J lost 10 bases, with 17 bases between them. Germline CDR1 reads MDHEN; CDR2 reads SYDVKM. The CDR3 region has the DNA TGTGCCAGCAGTCCCCAGTGGGGGGTACGAGCTTTCTTT. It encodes CASSPQWGVRAFF.

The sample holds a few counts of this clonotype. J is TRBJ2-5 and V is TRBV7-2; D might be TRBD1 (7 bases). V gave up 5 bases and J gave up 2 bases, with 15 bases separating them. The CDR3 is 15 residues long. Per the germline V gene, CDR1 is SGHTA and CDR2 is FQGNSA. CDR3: CASSPQGGTQETQYF. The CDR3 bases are TGTGCCAGCAGCCCTCAGGGGGGCACACAAGAGACCCAGTACTTC.

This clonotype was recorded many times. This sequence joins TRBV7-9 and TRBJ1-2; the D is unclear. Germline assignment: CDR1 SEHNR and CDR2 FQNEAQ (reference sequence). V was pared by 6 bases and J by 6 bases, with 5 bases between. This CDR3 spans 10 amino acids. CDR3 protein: CASSTNGYTF. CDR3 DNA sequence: TGTGCCAGCAGTACCAATGGCTACACCTTC.

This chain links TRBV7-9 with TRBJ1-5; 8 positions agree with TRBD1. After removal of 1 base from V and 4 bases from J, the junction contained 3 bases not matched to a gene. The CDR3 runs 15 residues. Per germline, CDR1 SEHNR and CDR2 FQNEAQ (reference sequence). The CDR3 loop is CASSLGTGKNQPQHF. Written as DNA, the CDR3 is TGTGCCAGCAGCTTAGGGACAGGGAAGAATCAGCCCCAGCATTTT.

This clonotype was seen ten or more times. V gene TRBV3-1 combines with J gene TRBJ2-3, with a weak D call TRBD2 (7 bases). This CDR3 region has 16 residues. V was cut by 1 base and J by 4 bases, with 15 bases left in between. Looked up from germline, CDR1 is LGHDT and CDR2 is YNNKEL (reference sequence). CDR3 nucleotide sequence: TGTGCCAGCAGCCAAGCGGGGGGCCCCAGGTCAGATACGCAGTATTTT. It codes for CASSQAGGPRSDTQYF.

CDR3 amino acids: CASSYSPGTGDSYEQYF. The CDR3 DNA sequence: TGTGCCAGCAGTTACTCCCCCGGGACAGGGGACTCCTACGAGCAGTACTTC. The V call is TRBV6-2 or TRBV6-3, the J call TRBJ2-7; TRBD1 agrees at 10 bases. There are 17 residues in the CDR3. Germline V gene lookup returns CDR1 MNHEY and CDR2 SVGEGT. V dropped 0 bases and J dropped 0; count of bases not matched to a gene: 5.

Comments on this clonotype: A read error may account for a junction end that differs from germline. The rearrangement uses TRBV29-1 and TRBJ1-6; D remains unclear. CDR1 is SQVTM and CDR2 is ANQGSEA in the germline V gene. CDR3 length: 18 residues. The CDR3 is CSAESPRAPGPFHSPLHF. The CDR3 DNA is TGCAGCGCTGAAAGCCCGAGGGCTCCGGGCCCCTTCCATTCACCCCTCCACTTT.

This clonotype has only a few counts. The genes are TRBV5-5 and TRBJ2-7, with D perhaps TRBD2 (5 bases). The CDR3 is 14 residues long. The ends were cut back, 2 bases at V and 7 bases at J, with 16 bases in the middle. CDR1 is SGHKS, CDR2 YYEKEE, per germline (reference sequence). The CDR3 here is CASSFERTTGEQYF. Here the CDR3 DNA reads TGTGCCAGCAGCTTTGAGCGTACCACGGGGGAGCAGTACTTC. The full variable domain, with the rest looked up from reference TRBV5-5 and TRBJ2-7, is DAGVTQSPTHLIKTRGQQVTLRCSPISGHKSVSWYQQVLGQGPQFIFQYYEKEERGRGNFPDRFSARQFPNYSSELNVNALLLGDSALYLCASSFERTTGEQYFGPGTRLTVT.

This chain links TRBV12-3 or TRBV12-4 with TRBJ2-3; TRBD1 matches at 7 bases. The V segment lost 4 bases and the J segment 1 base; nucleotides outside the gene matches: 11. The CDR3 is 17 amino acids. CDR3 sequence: CASSSASTGRRTDTQYF. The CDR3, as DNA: TGTGCCAGCAGTTCAGCATCGACAGGGCGGCGCACAGATACGCAGTATTTT.

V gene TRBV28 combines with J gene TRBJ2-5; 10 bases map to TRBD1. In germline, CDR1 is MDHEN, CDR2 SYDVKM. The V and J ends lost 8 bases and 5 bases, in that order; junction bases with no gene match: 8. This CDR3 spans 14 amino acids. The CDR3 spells CASRQGARGETQYF. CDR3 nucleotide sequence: TGTGCCAGCCGACAGGGGGCGCGTGGGGAGACCCAGTACTTC.

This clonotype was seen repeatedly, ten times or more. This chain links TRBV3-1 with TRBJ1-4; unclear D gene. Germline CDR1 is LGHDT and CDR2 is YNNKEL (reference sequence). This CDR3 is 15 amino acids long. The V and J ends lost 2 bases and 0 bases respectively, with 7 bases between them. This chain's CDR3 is CASSQSAATNEKLFF. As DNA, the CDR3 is TGTGCCAGCAGCCAATCCGCTGCAACTAATGAAAAACTGTTTTTT.

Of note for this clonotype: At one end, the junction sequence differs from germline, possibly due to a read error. CDR3 residues: CASSLFSAGGSSYNELFF. CDR3 nucleotides: TGTGCCAGCAGTTTATTCTCGGCGGGCGGTAGCTCCTACAATGAGCTGTTCTTC. The V and J genes are TRBV28 and TRBJ2-1, with D possibly being TRBD2 (5 bases). The CDR3 sequence is 18 residues long. Germline V CDR1 and CDR2: MDHEN, SYDVKM.

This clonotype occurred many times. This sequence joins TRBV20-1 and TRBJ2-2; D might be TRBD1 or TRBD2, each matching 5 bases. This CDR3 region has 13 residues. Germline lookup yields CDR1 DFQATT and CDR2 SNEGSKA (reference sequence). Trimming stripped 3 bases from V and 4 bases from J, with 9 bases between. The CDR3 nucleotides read TGCAGTGCTAGGGAGAGGGGCACCGGGGAGCTGTTTTTT. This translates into CSARERGTGELFF.

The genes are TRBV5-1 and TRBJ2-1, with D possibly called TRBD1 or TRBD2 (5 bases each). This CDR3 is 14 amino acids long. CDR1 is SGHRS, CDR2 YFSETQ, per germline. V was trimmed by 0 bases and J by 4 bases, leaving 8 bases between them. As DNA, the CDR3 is TGCGCCAGCAGCTTGGGAGGGGTTTACAATGAGCAGTTCTTC. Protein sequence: CASSLGGVYNEQFF. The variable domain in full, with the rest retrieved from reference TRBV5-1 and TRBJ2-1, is KAGVTQTPRYLIKTRGQQVTLSCSPISGHRSVSWYQQTPGQGLQFLFEYFSETQRNKGNFPGRFSGRQFSNSRSEMNVSTLELGDSALYLCASSLGGVYNEQFFGPGTRLTVL.

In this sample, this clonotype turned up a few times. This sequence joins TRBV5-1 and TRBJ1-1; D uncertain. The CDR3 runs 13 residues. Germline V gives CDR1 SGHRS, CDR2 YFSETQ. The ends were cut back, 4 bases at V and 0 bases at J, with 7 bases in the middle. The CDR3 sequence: CASSTGVNTEAFF. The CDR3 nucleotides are TGCGCCAGCAGCACCGGAGTGAACACTGAAGCTTTCTTT.

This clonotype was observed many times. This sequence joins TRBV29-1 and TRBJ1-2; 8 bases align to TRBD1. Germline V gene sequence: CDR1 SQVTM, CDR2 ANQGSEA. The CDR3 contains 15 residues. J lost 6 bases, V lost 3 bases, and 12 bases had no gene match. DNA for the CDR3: TGCAGCGTTGAGGAATTTCGGACAGGGAAGGATGGCTACACCTTC. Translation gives CSVEEFRTGKDGYTF.

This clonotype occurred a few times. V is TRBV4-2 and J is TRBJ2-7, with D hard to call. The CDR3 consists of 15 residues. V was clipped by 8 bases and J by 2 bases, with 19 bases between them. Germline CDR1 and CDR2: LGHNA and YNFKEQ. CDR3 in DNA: TGTGCCAGCGCATTTGAGCCGACTGACCCCTACGAGCAGTACTTC. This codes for CASAFEPTDPYEQYF.

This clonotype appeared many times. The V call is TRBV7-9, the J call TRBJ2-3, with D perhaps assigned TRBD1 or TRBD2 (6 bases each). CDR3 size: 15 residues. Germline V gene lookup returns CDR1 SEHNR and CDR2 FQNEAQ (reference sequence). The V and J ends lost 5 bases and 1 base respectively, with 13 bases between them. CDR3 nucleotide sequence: TGTGCCAGCAGCCAGATGGGGGGCGGCACAGATACGCAGTATTTT. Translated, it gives CASSQMGGGTDTQYF. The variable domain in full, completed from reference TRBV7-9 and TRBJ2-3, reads DTGVSQNPRHKITKRGQNVTFRCDPISEHNRLYWYRQTLGQGPEFLTYFQNEAQLEKSRLLSDRFSAERPKGSFSTLEIQRTEQGDSAMYLCASSQMGGGTDTQYFGPGTRLTVL.

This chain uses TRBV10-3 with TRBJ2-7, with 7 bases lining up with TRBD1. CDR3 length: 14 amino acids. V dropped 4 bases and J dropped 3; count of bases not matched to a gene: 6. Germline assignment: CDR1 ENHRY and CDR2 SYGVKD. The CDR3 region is CAISAGTVFYEQYF. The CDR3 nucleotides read TGTGCCATCAGTGCGGGGACAGTATTCTACGAGCAGTACTTC.

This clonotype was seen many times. The CDR3, as DNA: TGCAGTGCTAACCCCCCAGGGACCAATCAGCCCCAGCATTTT. This sequence encodes CSANPPGTNQPQHF. J is TRBJ1-5 and V is TRBV20-1, with D possibly being TRBD1 (5 bases). The CDR3 is made up of 14 amino acids. With 4 bases removed from V and 3 bases from J, the gap between germline ends came to 13 bases. The germline V gene encodes CDR1 DFQATT and CDR2 SNEGSKA (reference sequence).